Below, 10 T cell receptor beta chains from the same sample are listed, as sequenced in a study of CXCR3-negative and CXCR3-positive naive CD8 T cells. The libraries of TRB cDNA were prepared using 5' RACE with UMI labels. TCRdb re-called the 5' RACE reads and gives one entry per CDR3 protein, without DNA. Its table records approximately 60,000 distinct CDR3 sequences. Sequenced sample: memory CD8+ T cells from blood. The receptors were sampled from a human donor in good health. Some clones in this sample may be carry-over from other donors' samples.

The rearrangement joins TRBV5-1 to TRBJ2-1; no DNA is available, so the TRBD1 call from TCRdb remains unchecked. The CDR3 length is 13 residues. Germline CDR1 SGHRS, CDR2 YFSETQ. The CDR3 protein is CASSSGQYNEQFF.

The V call is TRBV7-2, the J call TRBJ2-1; TCRdb names TRBD1, which stays unverified in the absence of DNA. Germline CDR1 reads SGHTA; CDR2 reads FQGNSA. CDR3 length: 15 amino acids. This chain's CDR3 is CASSAIDREHNEQFF.

V and J are TRBV10-3 and TRBJ1-2; TCRdb selects TRBD1, and the lack of DNA leaves this call unchecked. The CDR3 covers 14 residues. Germline V lookup: CDR1 ENHRY, CDR2 SYGVKD. CDR3 amino acids: CAISEEGQVGGYTF.

This chain uses TRBV3-1 with TRBJ1-1. The CDR3 runs to 16 residues. The germline V gene has CDR1 LGHDT and CDR2 YNNKEL (reference sequence). The chain's CDR3 is CASINREGGLDTEAFF.

This sequence joins TRBV27 and TRBJ2-1. Germline V gene sequence: CDR1 MNHEY, CDR2 SMNVEV (reference sequence). This CDR3 comprises 15 residues. CDR3 residues: CASSRKVFGYNEQFF.

The chain employs TRBV29-1 and TRBJ2-7; TCRdb lists TRBD1, though no DNA is available to test this call. The CDR3 sequence is 13 residues long. Germline CDR1 reads SQVTM; CDR2 reads ANQGSEA. CDR3 amino acids: CSVEPRGGYEQYF.

This chain's CDR3 is CASSSYMTNTEAFF. This chain connects TRBV7-9 to TRBJ1-1. Germline CDR1 reads SEHNR; CDR2 reads FQNEAQ (reference sequence). CDR3 size: 14 residues.

The CDR3 loop reads CASSYLAGAGELFF. The chain couples TRBV6-2 or TRBV6-3 to TRBJ2-2; TCRdb's D call, TRBD2, is unchecked because there is no DNA. Germline CDR1 is MNHEY and CDR2 is SVGEGT. The CDR3 is made up of 14 amino acids.

The chain links TRBV28 to TRBJ2-1; there is no DNA to check the TCRdb D call of TRBD2. CDR3 length: 13 residues. CDR1 MDHEN and CDR2 SYDVKM come from the germline V gene. CDR3 loop: CASSLSEGIEQFF.

The chain carries TRBV5-6 and TRBJ2-1; the D call of TRBD1 rests on TCRdb alone, since no DNA is present to check it. Germline V CDR1 and CDR2: SGHDT, YYEEEE. The CDR3 runs 15 residues. This CDR3 is CASSSPWSGDNEQFF.